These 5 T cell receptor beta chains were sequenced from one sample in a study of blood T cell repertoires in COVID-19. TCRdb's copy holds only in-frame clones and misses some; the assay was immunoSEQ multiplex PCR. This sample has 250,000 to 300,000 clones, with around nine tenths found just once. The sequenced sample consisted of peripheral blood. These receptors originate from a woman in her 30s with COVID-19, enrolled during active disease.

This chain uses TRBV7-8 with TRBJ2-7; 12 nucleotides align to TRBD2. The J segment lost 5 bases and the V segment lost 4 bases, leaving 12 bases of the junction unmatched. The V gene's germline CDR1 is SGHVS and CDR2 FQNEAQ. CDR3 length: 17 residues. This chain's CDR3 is CASSSRPTSGSVNEQYF. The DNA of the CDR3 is TGTGCCAGCAGCTCCCGTCCGACTAGCGGGAGTGTGAACGAGCAGTACTTC.

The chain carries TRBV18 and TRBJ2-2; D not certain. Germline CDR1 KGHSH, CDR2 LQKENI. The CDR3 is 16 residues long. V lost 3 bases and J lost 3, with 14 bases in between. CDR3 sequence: CASSPLGSQDTGELFF. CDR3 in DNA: TGTGCCAGCTCACCCCTTGGTAGCCAAGACACCGGGGAGCTGTTTTTT.

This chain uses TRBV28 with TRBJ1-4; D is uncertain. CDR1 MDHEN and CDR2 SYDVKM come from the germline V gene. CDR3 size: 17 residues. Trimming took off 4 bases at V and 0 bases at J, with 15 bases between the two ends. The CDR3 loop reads CASSSPFGLSTNEKLFF. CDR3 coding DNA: TGTGCCAGCAGTTCCCCCTTTGGGCTATCAACTAATGAAAAACTGTTTTTT. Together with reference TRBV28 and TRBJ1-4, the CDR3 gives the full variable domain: DVKVTQSSRYLVKRTGEKVFLECVQDMDHENMFWYRQDPGLGLRLIYFSYDVKMKEKGDIPEGYSVSREKKERFSLILESASTNQTSMYLCASSSPFGLSTNEKLFFGSGTQLSVL.

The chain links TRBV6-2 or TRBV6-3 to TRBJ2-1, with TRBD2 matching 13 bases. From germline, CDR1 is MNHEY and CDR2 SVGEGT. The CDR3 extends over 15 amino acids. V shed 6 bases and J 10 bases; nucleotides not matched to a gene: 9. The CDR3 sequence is CASSDRTSGRREQFF. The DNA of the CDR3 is TGTGCCAGCAGCGACCGGACTAGCGGGAGACGGGAGCAGTTCTTC.

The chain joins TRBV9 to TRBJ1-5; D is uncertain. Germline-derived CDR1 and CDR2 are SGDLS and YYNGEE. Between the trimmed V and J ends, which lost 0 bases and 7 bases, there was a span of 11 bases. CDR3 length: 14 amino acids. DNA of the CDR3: TGTGCCAGCAGCGTAGAGGGAGAGGTGCAGCCCCAGCATTTT. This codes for CASSVEGEVQPQHF.